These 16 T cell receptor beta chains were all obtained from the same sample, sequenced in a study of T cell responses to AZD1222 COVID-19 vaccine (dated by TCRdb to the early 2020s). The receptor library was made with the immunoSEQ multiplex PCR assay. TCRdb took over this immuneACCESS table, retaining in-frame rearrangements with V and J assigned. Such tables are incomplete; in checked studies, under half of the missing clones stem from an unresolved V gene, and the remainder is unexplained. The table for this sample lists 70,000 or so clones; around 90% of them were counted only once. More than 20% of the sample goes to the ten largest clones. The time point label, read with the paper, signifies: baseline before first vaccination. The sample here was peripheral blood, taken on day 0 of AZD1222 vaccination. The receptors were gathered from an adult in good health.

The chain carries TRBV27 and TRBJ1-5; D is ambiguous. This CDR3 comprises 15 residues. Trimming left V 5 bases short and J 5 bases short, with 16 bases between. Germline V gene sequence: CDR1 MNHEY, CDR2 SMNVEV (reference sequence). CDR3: CASSLNVGDHQPQHF. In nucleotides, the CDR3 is TGTGCCAGCAGTCTTAATGTTGGGGATCATCAGCCCCAGCATTTT.

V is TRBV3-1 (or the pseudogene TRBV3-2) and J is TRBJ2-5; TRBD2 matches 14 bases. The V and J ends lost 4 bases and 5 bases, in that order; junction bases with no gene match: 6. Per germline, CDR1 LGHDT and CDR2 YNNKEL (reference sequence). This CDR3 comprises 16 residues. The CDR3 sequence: CASSPRLAGGMETQYF. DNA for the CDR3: TGTGCCAGCAGCCCCCGACTAGCGGGGGGGATGGAGACCCAGTACTTC.

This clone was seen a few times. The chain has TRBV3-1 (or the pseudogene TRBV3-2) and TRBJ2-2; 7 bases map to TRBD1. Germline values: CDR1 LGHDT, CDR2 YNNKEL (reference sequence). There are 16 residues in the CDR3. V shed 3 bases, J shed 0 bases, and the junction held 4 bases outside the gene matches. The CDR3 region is CASSQLDRTNTGELFF. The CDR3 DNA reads TGTGCCAGCAGCCAGCTGGACAGGACGAACACCGGGGAGCTGTTTTTT.

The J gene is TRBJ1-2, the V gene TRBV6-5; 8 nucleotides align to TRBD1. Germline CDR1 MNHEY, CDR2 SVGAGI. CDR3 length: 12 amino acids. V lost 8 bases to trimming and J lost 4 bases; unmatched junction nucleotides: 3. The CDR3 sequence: CASGQGFYGYTF. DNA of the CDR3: TGTGCCAGCGGACAGGGATTCTATGGCTACACCTTC.

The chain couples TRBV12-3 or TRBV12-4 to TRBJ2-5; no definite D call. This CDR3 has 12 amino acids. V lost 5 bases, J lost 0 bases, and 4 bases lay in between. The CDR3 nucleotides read TGTGCCAGCAGTCCGTACCAAGAGACCCAGTACTTC. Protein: CASSPYQETQYF.

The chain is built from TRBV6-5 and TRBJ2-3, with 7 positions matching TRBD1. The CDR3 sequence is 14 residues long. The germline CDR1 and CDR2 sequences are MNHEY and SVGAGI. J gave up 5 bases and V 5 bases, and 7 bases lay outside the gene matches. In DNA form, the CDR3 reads TGTGCCAGCAGTCTTGACAGGGACCGAGATACGCAGTATTTT. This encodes CASSLDRDRDTQYF.

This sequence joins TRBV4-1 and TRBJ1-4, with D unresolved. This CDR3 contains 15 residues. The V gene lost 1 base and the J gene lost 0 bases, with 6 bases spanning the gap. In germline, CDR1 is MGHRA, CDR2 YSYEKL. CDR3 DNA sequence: TGCGCCAGCAGCCAAGTTGGGGCAACTAATGAAAAACTGTTTTTT. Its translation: CASSQVGATNEKLFF.

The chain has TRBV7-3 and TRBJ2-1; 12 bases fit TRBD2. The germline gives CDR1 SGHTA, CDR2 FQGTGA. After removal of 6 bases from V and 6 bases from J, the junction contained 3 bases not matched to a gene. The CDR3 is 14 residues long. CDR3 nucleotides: TGTGCCAGCAGTCTAGCGGGGGGGTTCAATGAGCAGTTCTTC. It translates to CASSLAGGFNEQFF. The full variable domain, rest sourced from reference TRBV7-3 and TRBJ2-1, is GAGVSQTPSNKVTEKGKYVELRCDPISGHTALYWYRQSLGQGPEFLIYFQGTGAADDSGLPNDRFFAVRPEGSVSTLKIQRTERGDSAVYLCASSLAGGFNEQFFGPGTRLTVL.

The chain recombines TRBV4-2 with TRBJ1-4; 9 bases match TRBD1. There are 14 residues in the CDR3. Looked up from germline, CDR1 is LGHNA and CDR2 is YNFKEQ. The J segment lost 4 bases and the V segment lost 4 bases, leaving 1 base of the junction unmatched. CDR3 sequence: CASSPGQGNEKLFF. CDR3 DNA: TGTGCCAGCAGCCCGGGACAGGGTAATGAAAAACTGTTTTTT.

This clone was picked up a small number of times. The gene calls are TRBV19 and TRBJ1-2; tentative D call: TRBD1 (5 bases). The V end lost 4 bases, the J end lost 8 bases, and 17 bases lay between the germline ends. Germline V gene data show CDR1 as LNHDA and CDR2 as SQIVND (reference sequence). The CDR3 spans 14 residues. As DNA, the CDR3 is TGTGCCAGTAGTACCCCCCCAGGGATGGTGGGCTACACCTTC. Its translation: CASSTPPGMVGYTF.

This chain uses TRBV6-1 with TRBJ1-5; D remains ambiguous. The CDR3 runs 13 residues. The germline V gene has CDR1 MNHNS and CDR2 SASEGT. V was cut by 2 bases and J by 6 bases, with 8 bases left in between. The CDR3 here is CASSEPWSQPQHF. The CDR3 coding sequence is TGTGCCAGCAGTGAACCTTGGAGTCAGCCCCAGCATTTT.

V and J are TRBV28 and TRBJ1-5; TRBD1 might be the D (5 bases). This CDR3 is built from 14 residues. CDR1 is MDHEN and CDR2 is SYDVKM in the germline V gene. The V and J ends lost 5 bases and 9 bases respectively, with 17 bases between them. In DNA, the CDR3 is TGTGCCAGCAGTCCGCCCCACGGGGGAGGGCCCCAGCATTTT. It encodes CASSPPHGGGPQHF.

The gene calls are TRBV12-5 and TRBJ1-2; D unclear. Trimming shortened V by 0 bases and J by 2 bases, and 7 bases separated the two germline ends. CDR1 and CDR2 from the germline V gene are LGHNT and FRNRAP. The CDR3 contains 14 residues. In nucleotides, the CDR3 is TGTGCTAGTGGTTTGGTAGCGGAAAACTATGGCTACACCTTC. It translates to CASGLVAENYGYTF. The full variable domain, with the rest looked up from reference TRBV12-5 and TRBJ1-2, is DARVTQTPRHKVTEMGQEVTMRCQPILGHNTVFWYRQTMMQGLELLAYFRNRAPLDDSGMPKDRFSAEMPDATLATLKIQPSEPRDSAVYFCASGLVAENYGYTFGSGTRLTVV.

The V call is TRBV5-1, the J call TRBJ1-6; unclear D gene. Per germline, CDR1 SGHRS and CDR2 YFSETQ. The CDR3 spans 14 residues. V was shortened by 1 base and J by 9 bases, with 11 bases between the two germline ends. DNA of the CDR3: TGCGCCAGCAGCTTGCAAGGTGGTGGTTCACCCCTCCACTTT. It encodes CASSLQGGGSPLHF. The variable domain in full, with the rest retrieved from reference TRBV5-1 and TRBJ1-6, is KAGVTQTPRYLIKTRGQQVTLSCSPISGHRSVSWYQQTPGQGLQFLFEYFSETQRNKGNFPGRFSGRQFSNSRSEMNVSTLELGDSALYLCASSLQGGGSPLHFGNGTRLTVT.

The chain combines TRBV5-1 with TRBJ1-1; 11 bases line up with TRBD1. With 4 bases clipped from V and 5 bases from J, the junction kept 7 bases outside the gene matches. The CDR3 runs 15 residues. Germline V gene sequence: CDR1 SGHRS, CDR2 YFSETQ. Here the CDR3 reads CASSPAGTGGTEAFF. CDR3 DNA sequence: TGCGCCAGCAGCCCCGCCGGGACAGGGGGTACTGAAGCTTTCTTT.

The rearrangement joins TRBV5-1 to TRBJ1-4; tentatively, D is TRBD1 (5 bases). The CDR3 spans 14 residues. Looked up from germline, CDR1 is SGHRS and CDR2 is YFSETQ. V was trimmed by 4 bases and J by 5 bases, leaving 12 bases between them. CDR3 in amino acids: CASSAGTENEKLFF. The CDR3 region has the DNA TGCGCCAGCAGCGCCGGGACGGAAAATGAAAAACTGTTTTTT.